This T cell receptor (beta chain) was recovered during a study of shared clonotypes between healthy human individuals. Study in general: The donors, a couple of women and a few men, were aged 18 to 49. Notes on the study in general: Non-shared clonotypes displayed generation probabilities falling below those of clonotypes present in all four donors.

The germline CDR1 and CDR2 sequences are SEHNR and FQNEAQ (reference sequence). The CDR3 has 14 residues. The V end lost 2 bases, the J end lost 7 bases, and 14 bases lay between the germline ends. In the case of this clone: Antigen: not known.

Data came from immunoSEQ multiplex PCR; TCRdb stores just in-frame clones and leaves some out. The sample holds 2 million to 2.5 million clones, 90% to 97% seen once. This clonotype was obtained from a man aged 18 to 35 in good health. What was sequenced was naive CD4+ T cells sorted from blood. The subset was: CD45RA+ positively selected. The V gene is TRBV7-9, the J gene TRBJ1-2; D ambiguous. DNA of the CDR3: TGTGCCAGCAGCTTATCCAAGGCCGGAGGTGGCTACACCTTC. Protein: CASSLSKAGGGYTF.